This T cell receptor beta chain was sequenced for a study of siplizumab effects on memory and regulatory T cells. Points from the study as a whole: Roughly 80-97% of dividing CD4+ or CD8+ clones were without an attributable naive or memory phenotype. The study found that mappable alloreactive CD4+ clones averaged about 70% Treg-derived with siplizumab and over 25% in controls. Suppressive capability of dividing Tregs from siplizumab cultures went unverified.

Trimming took 8 bases from V and 8 from J, leaving 18 bases between them. The CDR3 totals 13 residues. The germline V gene encodes CDR1 SGHTA and CDR2 FQGNSA. The assay looked at some 96,000 TCR templates in each sample. Sequencing was performed with immunoSEQ multiplex PCR; in TCRdb, only in-frame clones are kept and a portion is missing. The table shows more than 85,000 clones, with just under 90% occurring only once. With respect to this clone: Its target is not known.

V is TRBV7-2 and J is TRBJ1-2; no definite D call. The sequenced sample was CD4+ T cells sorted from blood. The receptor comes from a human donor in good health. The CDR3 loop reads CASDSGSTGGYTF. DNA of the CDR3: TGTGCCAGCGATTCCGGGTCCACTGGAGGCTACACCTTC.